This T cell receptor (beta chain) is from a study of T cell responses to AZD1222 COVID-19 vaccine. Study-level points and caveats: Compared with day 0, the breadth and depth of the Spike-specific TCR repertoire rose significantly after two doses of AZD1222. Targets within unmutated variant regions were reportedly found for nearly half of spike-specific TCRs. In all cases, repertoires were sampled only after the peak T cell response. Clonal diversity was possibly underestimated, and the donors were mostly white British, with more females.

On this clone: Its antigen remains unidentified.

Assay: immunoSEQ multiplex PCR; the TCRdb copy retains only in-frame clones and omits some. The sample holds 80,000 to 90,000 clones, around nine tenths seen once. The input for sequencing was peripheral blood, taken 28 days after the second AZD1222 dose. The sequence was collected from an adult who received the AZD1222 COVID-19 vaccine.

This chain's CDR3 is CATSRPGLATSGELFF. The CDR3 DNA sequence: TGTGCCACCAGCAGACCGGGACTAGCTACGTCCGGGGAGCTGTTTTTT. The chain recombines TRBV15 with TRBJ2-2, with 9 bases fitting TRBD2. With 2 bases clipped from V and 6 bases from J, the junction kept 7 bases outside the gene matches. Germline CDR1 LNHNV, CDR2 YYDKDF (reference sequence). The CDR3 sequence is 16 residues long.